This TCR beta chain was obtained from a study of cytomegalovirus exposure and HLA in healthy donors. The study's findings and limits: Both high specificity and high sensitivity reportedly marked the classifier's diagnosis of cytomegalovirus status.

The CDR3 sequence is 12 residues long. V lost 0 bases, J lost 11 bases, and 8 bases lay in between. Per germline, CDR1 SGHVS and CDR2 FQNEAQ. The study ran its PCR with 60 Vbeta and 13 Jbeta primers. Generated by immunoSEQ multiplex PCR, the TCRdb table keeps only in-frame clones and is missing some. This table has 180,000 or so clones, 80% appearing once. This clone appeared a single time. Antigen specificity is unknown. The specimen was PBMCs. The rearrangement joins TRBV7-8 to TRBJ2-1, with D perhaps TRBD2 (5 bases). The source of this sequence is a woman aged 25 to 39 in good health and CMV-seronegative. The CDR3, as DNA: TGTGCCAGCAGCTTAGCGGGGAGAAAGCAGTTCTTC. Encoded protein: CASSLAGRKQFF.